This TCR beta chain was sequenced during a study of T cell clonality in common variable immunodeficiency. Germline V gene lookup returns CDR1 SEHNR and CDR2 FQNEAQ (reference sequence). This CDR3 comprises 14 residues. Trimming left V 7 bases short and J 2 bases short, with 12 bases between. Only in-frame clones appear in the TCRdb table, and some are missing; sequencing was by immunoSEQ multiplex PCR. The sample shows about 47,000 clones, none of them appearing just once. This clone appeared many times. The CDR3 extends 3 residues past the end of the read, so its final part is completed from the germline J gene.

The sequence was collected from a person aged 18 to 75 in good health. The chain is built from TRBV7-9 and TRBJ1-5; no clear D. The sample was peripheral blood mononuclear cells. The CDR3 loop reads CASMVVEGNQPQHF. The CDR3 DNA, read in part, is TGTGCCAGCATGGTGGTTGAGGGCAATCAGCCC.